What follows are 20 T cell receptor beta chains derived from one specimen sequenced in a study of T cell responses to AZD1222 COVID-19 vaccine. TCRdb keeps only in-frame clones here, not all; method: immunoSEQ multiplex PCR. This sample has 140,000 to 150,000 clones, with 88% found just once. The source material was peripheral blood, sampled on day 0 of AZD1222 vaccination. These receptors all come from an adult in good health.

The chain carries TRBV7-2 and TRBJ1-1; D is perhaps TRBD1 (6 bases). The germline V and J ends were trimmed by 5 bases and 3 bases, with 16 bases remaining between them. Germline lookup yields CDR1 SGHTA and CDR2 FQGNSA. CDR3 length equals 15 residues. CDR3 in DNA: TGTGCCAGCAGCATATCGACAGGCTTGTACACTGAAGCTTTCTTT. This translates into CASSISTGLYTEAFF.

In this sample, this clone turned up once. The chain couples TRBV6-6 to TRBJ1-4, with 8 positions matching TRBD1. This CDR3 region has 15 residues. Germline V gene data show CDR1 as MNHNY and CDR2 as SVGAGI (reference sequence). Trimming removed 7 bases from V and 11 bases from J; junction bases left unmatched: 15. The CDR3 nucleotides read TGTGCCAGCACCAAGGGGGGACAGGTCGAAGGTAAACTGTTTTTT. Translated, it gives CASTKGGQVEGKLFF.

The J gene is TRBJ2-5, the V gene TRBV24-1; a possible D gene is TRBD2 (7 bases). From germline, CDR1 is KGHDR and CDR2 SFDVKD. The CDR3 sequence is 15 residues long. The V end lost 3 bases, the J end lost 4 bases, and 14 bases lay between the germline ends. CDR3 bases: TGTGCCACCAGTGATAGGGGGGGTTATAGAGAGACCCAGTACTTC. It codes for CATSDRGGYRETQYF.

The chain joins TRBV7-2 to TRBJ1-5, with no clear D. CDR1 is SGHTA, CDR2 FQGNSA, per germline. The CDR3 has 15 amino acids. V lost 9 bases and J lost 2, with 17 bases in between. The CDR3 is CASLPGGSGNQPQHF. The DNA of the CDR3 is TGTGCCAGTCTCCCCGGAGGCTCGGGCAATCAGCCCCAGCATTTT.

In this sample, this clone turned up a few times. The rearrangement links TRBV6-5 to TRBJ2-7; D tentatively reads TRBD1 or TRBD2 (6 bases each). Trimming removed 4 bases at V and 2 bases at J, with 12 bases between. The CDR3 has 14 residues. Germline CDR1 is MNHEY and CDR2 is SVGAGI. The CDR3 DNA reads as TGTGCCAGCAGTTCCTATAGGGGGGCCTACGAGCAGTACTTC. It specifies CASSSYRGAYEQYF.

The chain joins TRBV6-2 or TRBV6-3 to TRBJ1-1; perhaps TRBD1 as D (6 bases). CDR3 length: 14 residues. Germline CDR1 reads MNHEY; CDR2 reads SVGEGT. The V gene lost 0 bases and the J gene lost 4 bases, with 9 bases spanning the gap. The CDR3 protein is CASSYSRGITEAFF. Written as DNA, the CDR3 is TGTGCCAGCAGTTACTCCAGGGGTATCACTGAAGCTTTCTTT.

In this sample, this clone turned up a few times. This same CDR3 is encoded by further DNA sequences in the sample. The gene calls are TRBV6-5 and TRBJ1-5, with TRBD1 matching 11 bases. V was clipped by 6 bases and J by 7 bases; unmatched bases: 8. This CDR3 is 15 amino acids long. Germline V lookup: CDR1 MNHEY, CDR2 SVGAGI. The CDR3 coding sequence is TGTGCCAGCAGGACCGGACAGGGGGCTAGGCAGCCCCAGCATTTT. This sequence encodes CASRTGQGARQPQHF.

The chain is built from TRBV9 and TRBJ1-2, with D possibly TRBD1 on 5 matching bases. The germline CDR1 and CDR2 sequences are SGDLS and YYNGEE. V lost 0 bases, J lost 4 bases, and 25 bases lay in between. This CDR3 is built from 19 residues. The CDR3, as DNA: TGTGCCAGCAGCGTAGGAGCAGGGTCATACTCAGAAAGGGGCTATGGCTACACCTTC. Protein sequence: CASSVGAGSYSERGYGYTF. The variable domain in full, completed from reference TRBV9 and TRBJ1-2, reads DSGVTQTPKHLITATGQRVTLRCSPRSGDLSVYWYQQSLDQGLQFLIQYYNGEERAKGNILERFSAQQFPDLHSELNLSSLELGDSALYFCASSVGAGSYSERGYGYTFGSGTRLTVV.

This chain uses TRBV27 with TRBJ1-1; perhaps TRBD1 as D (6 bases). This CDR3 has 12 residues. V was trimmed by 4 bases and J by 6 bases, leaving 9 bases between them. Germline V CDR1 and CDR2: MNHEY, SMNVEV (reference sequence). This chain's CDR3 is CASSSQGSEAFF. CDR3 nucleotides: TGTGCCAGCAGTTCACAGGGATCTGAAGCTTTCTTT.

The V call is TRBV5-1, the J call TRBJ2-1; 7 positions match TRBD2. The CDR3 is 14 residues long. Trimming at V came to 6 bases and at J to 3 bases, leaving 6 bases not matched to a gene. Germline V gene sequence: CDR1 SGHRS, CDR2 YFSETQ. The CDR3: CASTESGDYNEQFF. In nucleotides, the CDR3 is TGCGCCAGCACCGAAAGCGGGGACTACAATGAGCAGTTCTTC.

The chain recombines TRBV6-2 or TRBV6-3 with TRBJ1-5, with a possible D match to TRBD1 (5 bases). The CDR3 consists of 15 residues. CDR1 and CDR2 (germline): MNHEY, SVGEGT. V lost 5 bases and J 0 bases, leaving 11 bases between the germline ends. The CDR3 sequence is CASSRQSPSNQPQHF. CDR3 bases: TGTGCCAGCAGTCGACAGTCCCCTAGCAATCAGCCCCAGCATTTT.

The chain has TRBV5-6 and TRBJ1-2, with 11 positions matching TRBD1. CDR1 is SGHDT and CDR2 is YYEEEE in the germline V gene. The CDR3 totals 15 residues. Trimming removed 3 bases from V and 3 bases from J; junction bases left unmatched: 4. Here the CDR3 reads CASSWTGGEDYGYTF. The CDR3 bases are TGTGCCAGCAGCTGGACAGGGGGCGAGGACTATGGCTACACCTTC.

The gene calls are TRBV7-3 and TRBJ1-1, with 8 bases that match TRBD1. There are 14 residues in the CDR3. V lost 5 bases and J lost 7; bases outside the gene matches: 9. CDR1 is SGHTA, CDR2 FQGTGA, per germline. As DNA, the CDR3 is TGTGCCAGCAGCCCGAGACAGGGGATAGGTGAAGCTTTCTTT. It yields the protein CASSPRQGIGEAFF. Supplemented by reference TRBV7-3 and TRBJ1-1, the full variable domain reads GAGVSQTPSNKVTEKGKYVELRCDPISGHTALYWYRQSLGQGPEFLIYFQGTGAADDSGLPNDRFFAVRPEGSVSTLKIQRTERGDSAVYLCASSPRQGIGEAFFGQGTRLTVV.

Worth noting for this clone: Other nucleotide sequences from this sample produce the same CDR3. The CDR3 protein is CASSPTGNTEAFF. In DNA form, the CDR3 reads TGTGCCAGCAGCCCGACAGGGAATACTGAAGCTTTCTTT. The chain is built from TRBV12-3 or TRBV12-4 and TRBJ1-1; TRBD1 agrees at 7 bases. V trimming: 6 bases; J trimming: 5 bases; junction bases outside the gene matches: 6. The CDR3 length is 13 residues.

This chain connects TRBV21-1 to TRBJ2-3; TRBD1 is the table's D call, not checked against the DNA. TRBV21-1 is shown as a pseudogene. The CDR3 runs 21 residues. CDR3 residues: CASSKCGLRTAPEVRTDTQYF. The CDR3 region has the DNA TGTGCCAGCAGCAAATGTGGTCTTCGGACAGCACCAGAGGTACGCACAGATACGCAGTATTTT.

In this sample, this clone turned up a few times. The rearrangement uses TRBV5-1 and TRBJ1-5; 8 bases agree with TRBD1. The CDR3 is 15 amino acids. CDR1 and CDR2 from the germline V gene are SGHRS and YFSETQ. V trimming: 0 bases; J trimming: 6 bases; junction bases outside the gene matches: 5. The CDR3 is CASSLGQGAGQPQHF. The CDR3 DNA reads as TGCGCCAGCAGCTTGGGGCAGGGGGCTGGTCAGCCCCAGCATTTT.

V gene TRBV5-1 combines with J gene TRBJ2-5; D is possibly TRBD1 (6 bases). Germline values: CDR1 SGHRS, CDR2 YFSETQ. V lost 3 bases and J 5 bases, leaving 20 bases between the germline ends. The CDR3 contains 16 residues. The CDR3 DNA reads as TGCGCCAGCAGCTACGAACAGGGAGTTGGTATGGAGACCCAGTACTTC. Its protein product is CASSYEQGVGMETQYF.

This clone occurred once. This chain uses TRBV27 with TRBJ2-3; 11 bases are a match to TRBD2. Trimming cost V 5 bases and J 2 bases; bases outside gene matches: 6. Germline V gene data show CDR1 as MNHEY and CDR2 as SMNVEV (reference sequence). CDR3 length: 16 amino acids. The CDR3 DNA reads TGTGCCAGCAGTCCGGGGACTAGCGGTGACACAGATACGCAGTATTTT. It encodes CASSPGTSGDTDTQYF.

The chain's CDR3 is CASRHRVEDTGELFF. The DNA for the CDR3 is TGTGCCAGTAGGCACAGGGTGGAGGACACCGGGGAGCTGTTTTTT. The chain couples TRBV19 to TRBJ2-2; the D gene is possibly TRBD1 (6 bases). Trimming removed 6 bases at V and 3 bases at J, with 14 bases between. Germline V gives CDR1 LNHDA, CDR2 SQIVND (reference sequence). The CDR3 spans 15 residues.

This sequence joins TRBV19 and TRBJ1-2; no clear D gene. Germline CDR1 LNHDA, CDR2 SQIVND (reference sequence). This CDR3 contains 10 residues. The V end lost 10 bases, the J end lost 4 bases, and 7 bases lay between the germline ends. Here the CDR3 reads CATNSYGYTF. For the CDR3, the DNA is TGTGCCACAAATTCCTATGGCTACACCTTC.